This entry features one TCR beta chain sequence. The antigen this receptor binds is unknown. No quality values exist for individual bases; no much larger clone is one base distant. This specimen belongs to a study of blood T cell repertoires in COVID-19 (dated by TCRdb to 2018 to 2020). A note on the overall study: Samples covering the acute and convalescent phases of COVID-19 were provided by collaborators in the United States, Italy and Spain. The material from the prospective study consisted of cDNA or gDNA derived from T cells, B-cell-depleted T cells, or PBMCs. The dataset comprised deeply sampled blood TCRbeta repertoires from subjects exposed to, actively infected with, or recovered from COVID-19. The repertoires were released in a freely available public database intended as a resource for research on the immune response to SARS-CoV-2. Samples were obtained from the ongoing ImmuneRACE study (first 160 participants) and from roughly 1,300 subjects provided by 6 global collaborators. The sample metadata nearly always contained a de-identified subject ID, COVID-19 status, age in years and sex. Where available, HLA class I and class II types were obtained from metadata supplied by the sample provider rather than from assay-based typing.

One collaborating source in Seattle enrolled patients while the patients were actively infected and followed the patients over time throughout the course of disease. Whole blood was collected in K2EDTA tubes by collaborating institutions according to the institutions' own protocols. For TCRbeta analysis, collaborators shipped samples in one of three forms: frozen whole blood, isolated PBMCs, or DNA extracted from either of those sample types. TCRbeta CDR3 regions were amplified from genomic DNA by means of the immunoSEQ Assay, a bias-controlled multiplex PCR. As for the authors' bioinformatics: Within the assay, amplification of reference gene primers was used to estimate how many nucleated cells each sample contained. To quantify the absolute abundance of each unique TCRbeta CDR3 rearrangement, sequence reads were collapsed and filtered. For each sample, productive Simpson clonality was calculated by taking the square root of Simpson's diversity index across productive rearrangements. Sourced from immuneACCESS, this table was stored by TCRdb with only in-frame sequences that have V and J called. A share of the clones is absent; for the studies checked, an unresolved V gene accounts for under half, and the remainder has no known explanation. That table furnishes V, J and clone size, whereas the DNA furnished D and trimming. This sample is represented by about 210,000 clones; under 85% of them were singletons. The ten largest account for about 7.8% of the sample.

General conclusions and limits of the study: The quantity of clinical and demographic metadata differed by source and by participant and was supplied without curation.

Spanning cysteine to phenylalanine, the CDR3 consists of 15 amino acids. Just the 45-base CDR3 DNA is kept, in frame starting at base 1. The germline V gene encodes CDR1 KGHDR and CDR2 SFDVKD. After removal of 4 bases from V and 5 bases from J, the junction retains 10 bases not matched to a gene. The receptor's source is a woman aged 80 or over with COVID-19, enrolled during active disease. Sample: peripheral blood. Rearrangement joined TRBV24-1 to TRBJ2-7; 7 central bases correspond to TRBD1. This receptor has the CDR3 CATSDRNRGRDEQYF. The sequenced DNA is TGTGCCACCAGTGACCGTAACAGGGGAAGGGACGAGCAGTACTTC.